The present T cell receptor (beta chain) was sequenced within a study of blood T cell repertoires in COVID-19. Study overall: The study drew acute and convalescent COVID-19 samples from the United States, Italy and Spain. PBMCs, B-cell-depleted T cells, or T cells were the source of the cDNA or gDNA that made up the material.

As processed by the authors: The authors estimated nucleated cell counts from reference gene primer amplification. Repertoires were generated with immunoSEQ multiplex PCR, while TCRdb's copy carries only in-frame clones and drops some. For V, J and clone size, that table is used; D and trimming come from the DNA. The sample lists fewer than 25,000 clones, around 81% occurring once. The V end lost 3 bases, the J end lost 1 base, and 13 bases lay between the germline ends. Germline CDR1 reads SGHTA; CDR2 reads FQGNSA. The length of the CDR3 is 15 residues. Input material: peripheral blood. This sequence originates from a man between 70 and 80 years old with acute or convalescent COVID-19. This chain uses TRBV7-2 with TRBJ2-7; TRBD1 might be the D (6 bases). DNA for the CDR3: TGTGCCAGCAGCTTTAAGGCAGGGGCTTCCTACGAGCAGTACTTC. Translated, it gives CASSFKAGASYEQYF.